This TCR beta chain originates from a study of cytomegalovirus exposure and HLA in healthy donors. PCR was performed using 60 Vbeta and 13 Jbeta primers. Here immunoSEQ multiplex PCR was the method, and the copy in TCRdb shows in-frame clones only, minus some. The data hold about 160,000 clones, with over 60% observed a single time. On this clone itself: Its antigen is still unknown.

Study-level points and caveats: Within an earlier analysis, most TCR beta V segments proved productive either about 90% or about 30% of the time.

CDR1 is MNHEY, CDR2 SMNVEV, per germline (reference sequence). This CDR3 is built from 15 residues. Trimming removed 0 bases from V and 4 bases from J; junction bases left unmatched: 5. This receptor was identified in a woman in her thirties or forties in good health and CMV-seronegative. Material: PBMCs. The chain uses TRBV27 and TRBJ1-1; 7 nucleotides agree with TRBD1. The CDR3 region has the DNA TGTGCCAGCAGTTTATCGCCAGGGGGGTCCACTGAAGCTTTCTTT. Translating gives CASSLSPGGSTEAFF.